This T cell receptor (beta chain) was identified during a study of cytomegalovirus exposure and HLA in healthy donors. Overall study: Unique TCRs numbering some 77 million, obtained from HLA-typed donors, made up an early data release.

The sample holds a few counts of this clone. Its antigen is undetermined. With 6 bases removed from V and 0 bases from J, the gap between germline ends came to 12 bases. Germline V CDR1 and CDR2: MDHEN, SYDVKM. CDR3 length: 15 amino acids. Study conclusions and caveats: What TCR beta sequences reportedly achieved was accurate prediction of HLA-A and HLA-B alleles in most subjects.

The primer mix had 60 Vbeta and 13 Jbeta primers. TCRdb's table, derived via immunoSEQ multiplex PCR, lists solely in-frame clones and lacks some. The table includes 100,000 to 120,000 clones, 86% detected once. Sequencing input: PBMCs. The sequence was obtained from a man aged 40-49 years in good health and CMV-seronegative. This chain links TRBV28 with TRBJ1-3; D perhaps matches TRBD1 (5 bases). The DNA of the CDR3 is TGTGCCAGCAGCTCTCGGCAGGGCTCTGGAAACACCATATATTTT. Translated, it gives CASSSRQGSGNTIYF.